Below, 10 T cell receptor beta chains from the same sample are listed, as sequenced in a study of T-cell reconstitution after alpha-beta-depleted transplantation in children. As it was prepared, the TCRbeta library received unique molecular identifiers. TCRdb reprocessed the PCR reads via MiXCR and lists one record per CDR3 protein. The sample records 700,000 to 950,000 distinct CDR3 sequences, 15% to 20% being singletons. The sample was PBMCs, mostly from graft donor cells, taken 360 days after TCRalphabeta/CD19-depleted stem cell transplant. The receptors shown here come from a male patient younger than 18 who had a stem cell transplant for acute lymphoblastic leukemia, so the T cells may come from the graft donor.

In DNA, the CDR3 is TGCAGCGTTCGCGCAGGAACCACCTACGAGCAGTACTTC. Its protein product is CSVRAGTTYEQYF. The genes are TRBV29-1 and TRBJ2-7; D unclear. The CDR3 has 13 amino acids. CDR1 is SQVTM, CDR2 ANQGSEA, per germline. V was pared by 5 bases and J by 2 bases, with 13 bases between.

The genes are TRBV7-9 and TRBJ2-1; 7 bases line up with TRBD1. Germline lookup yields CDR1 SEHNR and CDR2 FQNEAQ (reference sequence). The CDR3 consists of 15 residues. Trimming at V came to 6 bases and at J to 13 bases, leaving 18 bases not matched to a gene. The DNA of the CDR3 is TGTGCCAGCAGTCCAGGACAGGCCCCGACTACATCCCAGTTCTTC. This translates into CASSPGQAPTTSQFF.

The chain uses TRBV5-1 and TRBJ2-3, with 9 positions matching TRBD1. Trimming cost V 0 bases and J 3 bases; bases outside gene matches: 5. The CDR3 is 16 amino acids. Germline V gene lookup returns CDR1 SGHRS and CDR2 YFSETQ. The CDR3 region has the DNA TGCGCCAGCAGCTTGGACGGGACAGGGTTGACAGATACGCAGTATTTT. It codes for CASSLDGTGLTDTQYF.

The chain has TRBV7-9 and TRBJ2-3; a weak D match, TRBD1 (5 bases). CDR3 length equals 14 residues. V lost 10 bases to trimming and J lost 1 base, with 15 bases between them. CDR1 and CDR2 (germline): SEHNR, FQNEAQ (reference sequence). CDR3 loop: CATLRLTGTDTQYF. DNA for the CDR3: TGTGCCACCCTCAGATTGACAGGCACAGATACGCAGTATTTT.

This clonotype appeared a few times. The V and J genes are TRBV29-1 and TRBJ2-7, with 9 bases identical to TRBD2. The CDR3 is 16 residues long. Germline values: CDR1 SQVTM, CDR2 ANQGSEA. V was pared by 2 bases and J by 4 bases, with 12 bases of the junction left unmatched. This chain's CDR3 is CSVELVAGESGYEQYF. The CDR3 region has the DNA TGCAGCGTTGAACTAGTAGCGGGAGAGAGCGGGTACGAGCAGTACTTC.

The chain uses TRBV12-3 or TRBV12-4 and TRBJ2-7, with TRBD2 matching 11 bases. J gave up 4 bases and V 2 bases, and 7 bases lay outside the gene matches. The CDR3 extends over 16 amino acids. CDR3 sequence (DNA): TGTGCCAGCAGTTTACTCCCTACTAGCGGGAGTTACGAGCAGTACTTC. This gives the protein CASSLLPTSGSYEQYF.

Only a few counts were recorded for this clonotype. This chain connects TRBV15 to TRBJ2-5, with 10 bases lining up with TRBD2. This CDR3 is 14 amino acids long. Trimming took 4 bases from V and 4 from J; bases not matched to a gene: 3. CDR1 LNHNV and CDR2 YYDKDF come from the germline V gene (reference sequence). CDR3 in amino acids: CATSTGLASETQYF. As DNA, the CDR3 is TGTGCCACCAGCACGGGACTAGCGTCAGAGACCCAGTACTTC.

A few counts support this clonotype. The chain employs TRBV12-3 or TRBV12-4 and TRBJ1-5; 8 bases map to TRBD1. V shed 6 bases, J shed 7 bases, and the junction held 8 bases outside the gene matches. CDR3 length: 14 amino acids. CDR3 protein: CASRMDRATQPQHF. In DNA form, the CDR3 reads TGTGCCAGCAGGATGGACAGGGCCACCCAGCCCCAGCATTTT.

The gene calls are TRBV5-4 and TRBJ2-1, with 8 bases matching TRBD2. This CDR3 comprises 15 residues. Germline lookup yields CDR1 SGHNT and CDR2 YYREEE (reference sequence). The ends lost 0 bases at V and 7 bases at J; junction bases unmatched: 6. Written as DNA, the CDR3 is TGTGCCAGCAGCTTGGAAGGGACTAGTCGTAATGAGCAGTTCTTC. Translating gives CASSLEGTSRNEQFF.

This clonotype has a handful of counts. The chain uses TRBV15 and TRBJ1-1; D remains unclear. V was trimmed by 4 bases and J by 5 bases, leaving 26 bases between them. The CDR3 sequence is 18 residues long. Per the germline V gene, CDR1 is LNHNV and CDR2 is YYDKDF (reference sequence). CDR3 sequence: CATSIGQASSIMRTEAFF. The CDR3 bases are TGTGCCACCAGCATCGGTCAGGCTAGTTCGATCATGAGGACTGAAGCTTTCTTT.